The T cell receptor beta chain described here comes from a study of blood T cells in healthy people across ages. General observations from the study: The diversity estimates, figures obtained from one million T cells, were considered underestimates.

The germline V and J ends were trimmed by 5 bases and 4 bases, with 17 bases remaining between them. The germline CDR1 and CDR2 sequences are LNHDA and SQIVND (reference sequence). The CDR3 contains 15 residues. This clonotype was counted between two and nine times. Antigen unknown. A sample-barcoded 5' primer and a J-beta primer mix were used in a second PCR of roughly 6 to 11 cycles. TCRdb reprocessed the 5' RACE reads with MiXCR, giving one entry per CDR3 protein. Among 700,000 or so distinct CDR3 sequences listed, 22% were seen once. V and J are TRBV19 and TRBJ1-2; weak D call: TRBD1 (6 bases). This TCR came from a man aged 65 to 85 in good health. Sequencing input: blood. The CDR3 here is CASSPPRGILYGYTF. The CDR3 DNA follows: TGTGCCAGTAGTCCCCCGAGGGGGATCCTCTATGGCTACACCTTC.